This entry concerns a single T cell receptor beta chain. The data derive from a study of blood T cell repertoires in COVID-19. CDR1 is LNHNV and CDR2 is YYDKDF in the germline V gene (reference sequence). V gave up 0 bases and J gave up 9 bases, with 17 bases separating them. This CDR3 has 15 residues. Method: immunoSEQ multiplex PCR; TCRdb's copy keeps in-frame clones and lacks some. The sample contains around 270,000 clones, around 82% of which appear only once. The receptor was isolated from a human donor with COVID-19, enrolled during active disease. The donor label of this sample is uncertain. Input material: peripheral blood. The gene calls are TRBV15 and TRBJ1-2; a possible D gene is TRBD1 (6 bases). The CDR3 nucleotides are TGTGCCACCAGCAGAGAGCTCTCGGACAGATCCCGCTACACCTTC. This gives the protein CATSRELSDRSRYTF.